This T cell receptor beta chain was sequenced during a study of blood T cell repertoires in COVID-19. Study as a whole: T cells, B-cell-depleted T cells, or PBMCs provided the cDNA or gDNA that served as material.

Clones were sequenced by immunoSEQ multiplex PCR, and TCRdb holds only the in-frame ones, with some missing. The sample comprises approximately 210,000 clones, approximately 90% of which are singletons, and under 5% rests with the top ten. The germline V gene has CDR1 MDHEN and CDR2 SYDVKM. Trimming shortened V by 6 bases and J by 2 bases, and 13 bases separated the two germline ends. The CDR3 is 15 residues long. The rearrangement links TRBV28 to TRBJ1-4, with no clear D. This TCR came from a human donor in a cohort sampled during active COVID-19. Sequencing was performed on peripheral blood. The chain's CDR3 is CASSKNTRTNEKLFF. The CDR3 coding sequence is TGTGCCAGCAGCAAAAATACACGTACTAATGAAAAACTGTTTTTT.